This entry lists 25 T cell receptor beta chains sequenced from one sample in a study of T cells of healthy individuals. In TCRdb, the 5' RACE reads were re-called with MiXCR into one record per CDR3 protein. Among about 96,000 distinct CDR3 sequences listed, roughly 15% were seen once. The source is a human donor in good health.

This chain links TRBV10-3 with TRBJ1-6; possible D gene TRBD1, 5 bases. Trimming stripped 0 bases from V and 7 bases from J, with 10 bases between. The CDR3 runs 15 residues. Germline V CDR1 and CDR2: ENHRY, SYGVKD. For the CDR3, the DNA is TGTGCCATCAGTGAGTCGCCAGGGAGGAATTCACCCCTCCACTTT. Its translation: CAISESPGRNSPLHF.

This clonotype was detected ten times or more. The chain links TRBV29-1 to TRBJ1-1; 7 bases align to TRBD1. With V trimmed by 7 bases and J by 8 bases, 7 bases remained unmatched. Germline values: CDR1 SQVTM, CDR2 ANQGSEA. There are 11 residues in the CDR3. This CDR3 reads CSALTGREAFF. CDR3 DNA: TGCAGCGCTCTGACAGGGCGAGAAGCTTTCTTT.

This clonotype was seen at least ten times. This sequence joins TRBV20-1 and TRBJ2-5; no clear D. The germline CDR1 and CDR2 sequences are DFQATT and SNEGSKA (reference sequence). The CDR3 has 11 amino acids. V was cut by 3 bases and J by 2 bases, with 4 bases left in between. DNA of the CDR3: TGCAGTGCTAGTACTCAAGAGACCCAGTACTTC. It yields the protein CSASTQETQYF.

The rearrangement uses TRBV5-1 and TRBJ1-5; no clear D. Trimming took off 0 bases at V and 4 bases at J, with 8 bases between the two ends. CDR1 SGHRS and CDR2 YFSETQ come from the germline V gene. The CDR3 sequence is 14 residues long. In DNA form, the CDR3 reads TGCGCCAGCAGCTTGGATACGGGAAATCAGCCCCAGCATTTT. Its translation: CASSLDTGNQPQHF.

The chain employs TRBV7-2 and TRBJ2-1; 7 nucleotides line up with TRBD2. Germline-derived CDR1 and CDR2 are SGHTA and FQGNSA. The junction had 9 bases not matched to a gene; V was cut back by 2 bases and J by 8 bases. The CDR3 is 15 amino acids. The CDR3 loop reads CASSLLAGVTHEQFF. For the CDR3, the DNA is TGTGCCAGCAGCTTACTCGCGGGAGTTACCCATGAGCAGTTCTTC.

The count of this clonotype is one. This could be a read error, since a much larger clone is one nucleotide away. The chain carries TRBV7-6 and TRBJ2-1, with 8 nucleotides matching TRBD2. CDR3 size: 17 residues. V trimming: 2 bases; J trimming: 6 bases; junction bases outside the gene matches: 12. The germline V gene has CDR1 SGHVS and CDR2 FNYEAQ. The CDR3: CASSLRTSMNFLNEQFF. The CDR3 DNA is TGTGCCAGCAGCTTACGGACTAGCATGAATTTTCTCAATGAGCAGTTCTTC. Full variable domain (missing parts from reference TRBV7-6 and TRBJ2-1): GAGVSQSPRYKVTKRGQDVALRCDPISGHVSLYWYRQALGQGPEFLTYFNYEAQQDKSGLPNDRFSAERPEGSISTLTIQRTEQRDSAMYRCASSLRTSMNFLNEQFFGPGTRLTVL.

In this sample, this clonotype turned up a few times. The chain has TRBV18 and TRBJ2-7; possible D gene TRBD1, 6 bases. Trimming removed 2 bases from V and 2 bases from J, with 22 bases in between. CDR1 and CDR2 from the germline V gene are KGHSH and LQKENI. The CDR3 extends over 18 amino acids. The DNA of the CDR3 is TGTGCCAGCTCACCAAGGGGACACTTTCGCCACCTTCCCTACGAGCAGTACTTC. Protein sequence: CASSPRGHFRHLPYEQYF.

The rearrangement uses TRBV20-1 and TRBJ2-5; 12 bases are shared with TRBD2. The J segment lost 5 bases and the V segment lost 3 bases, leaving 1 base of the junction unmatched. CDR1 and CDR2 from the germline V gene are DFQATT and SNEGSKA (reference sequence). This CDR3 has 13 amino acids. CDR3 DNA sequence: TGCAGTGCTAGTACTAGCGGGAGGGAGACCCAGTACTTC. It specifies CSASTSGRETQYF.

This clonotype was counted between two and nine times. The chain carries TRBV5-1 and TRBJ2-7, with TRBD2 identical over 7 bases. Per the germline V gene, CDR1 is SGHRS and CDR2 is YFSETQ. CDR3 length: 14 amino acids. After removal of 5 bases from V and 3 bases from J, the junction contained 8 bases not matched to a gene. CDR3 loop: CASRLGEGNYEQYF. The CDR3 bases are TGCGCCAGCAGGCTGGGGGAGGGAAACTACGAGCAGTACTTC.

This clonotype came up a few times. V is TRBV6-2 or TRBV6-3 and J is TRBJ2-1; 9 bases map to TRBD2. Germline trimming cut 7 bases from V and 6 bases from J; bases unmatched to any gene: 7. This CDR3 has 14 residues. Germline loops: CDR1 MNHEY, CDR2 SVGEGT. CDR3 loop: CASTPLAGTNEQFF. Written as DNA, the CDR3 is TGTGCCAGCACCCCCCTAGCGGGGACCAATGAGCAGTTCTTC.

CDR3 DNA: TGTGCCAGCAGTTTAGTTCGGACAGGGATCTATGGCTACACCTTC. Amino acids: CASSLVRTGIYGYTF. The V gene is TRBV12-3 or TRBV12-4, the J gene TRBJ1-2; 8 bases map to TRBD1. The CDR3 loop spans 15 amino acids. V was pared by 1 base and J by 4 bases, with 5 bases of the junction left unmatched.

The CDR3 region is CASSRHPAPNTGELFF. The CDR3 bases are TGTGCCAGCAGCCGCCATCCGGCTCCGAACACCGGGGAGCTGTTTTTT. The chain couples TRBV3-1 to TRBJ2-2; D gene unclear. This CDR3 is 16 amino acids long. The germline gives CDR1 LGHDT, CDR2 YNNKEL (reference sequence). Trimming took off 4 bases at V and 0 bases at J, with 12 bases between the two ends.

Ten or more counts support this clonotype. This chain links TRBV7-9 with TRBJ2-2; 7 bases match TRBD1. The V segment lost 5 bases and the J segment 2 bases; nucleotides outside the gene matches: 5. Germline-derived CDR1 and CDR2 are SEHNR and FQNEAQ (reference sequence). CDR3 size: 15 residues. The CDR3 nucleotides are TGTGCCAGCAGCCGAGGGACAGCCAACACCGGGGAGCTGTTTTTT. It specifies CASSRGTANTGELFF. Full variable domain (outside the CDR3, taken from reference TRBV7-9 and TRBJ2-2): DTGVSQNPRHKITKRGQNVTFRCDPISEHNRLYWYRQTLGQGPEFLTYFQNEAQLEKSRLLSDRFSAERPKGSFSTLEIQRTEQGDSAMYLCASSRGTANTGELFFGEGSRLTVL.

This clonotype was observed a handful of times. This chain connects TRBV4-1 to TRBJ1-4; D is possibly TRBD1 (5 bases). Trimming pared 6 bases from V and 2 bases from J, leaving 16 bases between. CDR1 is MGHRA, CDR2 YSYEKL, per germline. The CDR3 is made up of 16 amino acids. CDR3 residues: CASRPRGGATNEKLFF. The DNA for the CDR3 is TGCGCCAGCAGACCTCGCGGGGGAGCTACTAATGAAAAACTGTTTTTT.

The rearrangement joins TRBV20-1 to TRBJ2-5; no reliable D call. From germline, CDR1 is DFQATT and CDR2 SNEGSKA (reference sequence). This CDR3 spans 13 amino acids. Deletions cut 0 bases from V and 1 base from J, with 6 bases between. The CDR3: CSARDLLQETQYF. DNA for the CDR3: TGCAGTGCTAGAGATCTTCTCCAAGAGACCCAGTACTTC.

The CDR3 region is CASRRDRSNTEAFF. In DNA, the CDR3 is TGTGCCAGCAGAAGAGACAGATCGAACACTGAAGCTTTCTTT. The chain has TRBV6-2 or TRBV6-3 and TRBJ1-1, with D possibly TRBD1 on 5 matching bases. CDR3 length: 14 residues. From germline, CDR1 is MNHEY and CDR2 SVGEGT. The V end lost 6 bases, the J end lost 1 base, and 12 bases lay between the germline ends.

This clonotype was seen at least ten times. The J gene is TRBJ2-4, the V gene TRBV28, with 11 nucleotides matching TRBD2. V lost 5 bases to trimming and J lost 3 bases; unmatched junction nucleotides: 21. This CDR3 comprises 21 residues. Germline CDR1 reads MDHEN; CDR2 reads SYDVKM. The CDR3 is CASSPTLPGLADELDKNIQYF. CDR3 DNA: TGTGCCAGCAGTCCAACACTTCCGGGACTAGCGGACGAACTGGACAAAAACATTCAGTACTTC.

A few counts support this clonotype. The chain couples TRBV6-5 to TRBJ2-2, with 13 nucleotides matching TRBD2. After removal of 9 bases from V and 7 bases from J, the junction contained 11 bases not matched to a gene. Germline V gene sequence: CDR1 MNHEY, CDR2 SVGAGI. CDR3 size: 16 residues. CDR3 residues: CASTNTSGGASGELFF. The CDR3 DNA reads TGTGCCAGTACCAACACTAGCGGGGGGGCAAGCGGGGAGCTGTTTTTT.

This chain connects TRBV13 to TRBJ2-1; either TRBD1 or TRBD2 may supply D (5 bases each). V was clipped by 5 bases and J by 8 bases, with 16 bases between them. The length of the CDR3 is 14 residues. CDR1 and CDR2 from the germline V gene are PRHDT and FYEKMQ (reference sequence). As DNA, the CDR3 is TGTGCCAGCAGCGTTAGCGAGAGGGGCGATGAGCAGTTCTTC. It encodes CASSVSERGDEQFF.

The chain joins TRBV3-1 to TRBJ2-1, with 8 bases that match TRBD2. This CDR3 region has 17 residues. J was trimmed by 3 bases and V by 2 bases; bases with no gene match: 9. Germline CDR1 LGHDT, CDR2 YNNKEL (reference sequence). The CDR3 is CASSQRNQRGYYNEQFF. CDR3 bases: TGTGCCAGCAGCCAAAGAAACCAGCGGGGGTACTACAATGAGCAGTTCTTC.

This clonotype turned up a few times. The rearrangement links TRBV3-1 to TRBJ2-7; 10 nucleotides align to TRBD2. V was clipped by 4 bases and J by 2 bases; unmatched bases: 5. Germline CDR1 and CDR2: LGHDT and YNNKEL (reference sequence). The CDR3 runs to 15 residues. The CDR3 DNA is TGTGCCAGCAGCCTTAGCGGGGGGACCGCCTACGAGCAGTACTTC. Translating gives CASSLSGGTAYEQYF.

This clonotype occurred a few times. CDR3 in amino acids: CASSLVGREVGYTF. CDR3 DNA: TGTGCCAGCAGCTTAGTGGGCAGGGAGGTTGGCTACACCTTC. This chain uses TRBV7-2 with TRBJ1-2; D possibly corresponds to TRBD1 (5 bases). CDR1 and CDR2 (germline): SGHTA, FQGNSA. Trimming removed 1 base from V and 7 bases from J, with 13 bases in between. The CDR3 is made up of 14 amino acids.

The chain employs TRBV5-1 and TRBJ2-5; 15 bases line up with TRBD2. V dropped 4 bases and J dropped 5; count of bases not matched to a gene: 12. This CDR3 spans 18 amino acids. Germline V gene data show CDR1 as SGHRS and CDR2 as YFSETQ. For the CDR3, the DNA is TGCGCCAGCAGCACGGGACTAGCGGGGGGTCCTTCGACGGAGACCCAGTACTTC. It codes for CASSTGLAGGPSTETQYF.

This clonotype came up a few times. The chain is built from TRBV7-9 and TRBJ1-5, with TRBD1 matching 7 bases. This CDR3 is built from 14 residues. Germline loops: CDR1 SEHNR, CDR2 FQNEAQ (reference sequence). The J segment lost 3 bases and the V segment lost 10 bases, leaving 9 bases of the junction unmatched. CDR3 DNA: TGTGCCACCTCGATACAGGGGTCCAATCAGCCCCAGCATTTT. Amino acids: CATSIQGSNQPQHF.

The chain combines TRBV4-3 with TRBJ2-1; D might be TRBD2 (6 bases). Germline CDR1 LGHNA, CDR2 YSLEER. V was clipped by 4 bases and J by 10 bases, with 11 bases between them. The CDR3 totals 12 residues. Here the CDR3 reads CASSLDYREQFF. CDR3 nucleotides: TGCGCCAGCAGCCTGGACTATAGGGAGCAGTTCTTC.